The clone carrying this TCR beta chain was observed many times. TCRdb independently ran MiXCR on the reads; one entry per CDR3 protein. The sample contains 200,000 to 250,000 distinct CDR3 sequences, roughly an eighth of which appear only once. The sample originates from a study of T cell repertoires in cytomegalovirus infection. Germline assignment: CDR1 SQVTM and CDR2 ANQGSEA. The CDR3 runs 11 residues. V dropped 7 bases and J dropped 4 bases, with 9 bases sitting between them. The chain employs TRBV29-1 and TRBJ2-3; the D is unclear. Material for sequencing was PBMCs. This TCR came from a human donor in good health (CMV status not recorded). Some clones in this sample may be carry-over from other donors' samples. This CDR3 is CSADGADTQYF. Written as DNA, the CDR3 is TGCAGCGCCGATGGGGCAGATACGCAGTATTTT.